Following are 5 T cell receptor beta chains from one sample sequenced in a study of T cell clones after liver transplantation. Assay used: immunoSEQ multiplex PCR; TCRdb lists only in-frame clones, some missing. The sample shows fewer than 110,000 clones, under 90% of them seen only once. The specimen comprised CD4+ T cells from blood, sampled approximately 4 years after liver transplant. These receptor sequences come from a human patient who received a liver transplant. The graft donor may be the source of some T cells.

The gene calls are TRBV19 and TRBJ2-3; weak D call: TRBD2 (5 bases). The CDR3 is 16 amino acids. Germline assignment: CDR1 LNHDA and CDR2 SQIVND (reference sequence). Trimming removed 4 bases at V and 4 bases at J, with 18 bases between. The CDR3 DNA reads TGTGCCAGTAGTAGATCTTTACGGGCCGGGGCAGATACGCAGTATTTT. It encodes CASSRSLRAGADTQYF.

The sample holds a few counts of this clone. The rearrangement joins TRBV5-1 to TRBJ1-1; TRBD1 might be the D (6 bases). The CDR3 is made up of 16 amino acids. Trimming took off 4 bases at V and 3 bases at J, with 19 bases between the two ends. Germline lookup yields CDR1 SGHRS and CDR2 YFSETQ. The chain's CDR3 is CASSPQGRGRDTEAFF. The CDR3 nucleotides are TGCGCCAGCAGCCCACAGGGTAGGGGCCGGGACACTGAAGCTTTCTTT.

The V call is TRBV5-1, the J call TRBJ2-1; D ambiguous. Germline CDR1 reads SGHRS; CDR2 reads YFSETQ. Trimming cost V 4 bases and J 1 base, with 12 bases left between them. The CDR3 extends over 15 amino acids. The CDR3 region is CASSPSAKSYNEQFF. In nucleotides, the CDR3 is TGCGCCAGCAGCCCCTCTGCCAAATCCTACAATGAGCAGTTCTTC.

The rearrangement joins TRBV7-2 to TRBJ1-2; maybe TRBD1 (5 bases). V lost 1 base and J 7 bases, leaving 7 bases between the germline ends. There are 12 residues in the CDR3. In germline, CDR1 is SGHTA, CDR2 FQGNSA. DNA for the CDR3: TGTGCCAGCAGCTTAGATGGGGGTGGCTACACCTTC. Amino acid sequence: CASSLDGGGYTF.

V is TRBV14 and J is TRBJ2-5; 7 bases fit TRBD2. Per the germline V gene, CDR1 is SGHDN and CDR2 is FVKESK. The V and J ends lost 2 bases and 7 bases, in that order; junction bases with no gene match: 1. This CDR3 has 12 amino acids. The CDR3 bases are TGTGCCAGCAGCCAAAGGGAGGGGACCCAGTACTTC. Translation gives CASSQREGTQYF.